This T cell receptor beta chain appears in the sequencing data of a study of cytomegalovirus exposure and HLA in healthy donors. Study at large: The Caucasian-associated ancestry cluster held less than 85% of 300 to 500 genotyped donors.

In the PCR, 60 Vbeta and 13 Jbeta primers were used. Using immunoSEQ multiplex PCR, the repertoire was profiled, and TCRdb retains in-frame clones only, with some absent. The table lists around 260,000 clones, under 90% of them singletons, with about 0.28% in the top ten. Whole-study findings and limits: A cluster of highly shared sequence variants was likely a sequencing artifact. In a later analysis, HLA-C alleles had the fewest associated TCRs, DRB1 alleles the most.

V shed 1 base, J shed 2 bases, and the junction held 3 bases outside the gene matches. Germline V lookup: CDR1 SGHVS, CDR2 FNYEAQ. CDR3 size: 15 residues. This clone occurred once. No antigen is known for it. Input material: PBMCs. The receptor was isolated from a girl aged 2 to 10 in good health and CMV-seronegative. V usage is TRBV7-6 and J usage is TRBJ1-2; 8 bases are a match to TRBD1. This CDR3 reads CASSLDQGANYGYTF. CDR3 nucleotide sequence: TGTGCCAGCAGCTTAGATCAGGGGGCCAACTATGGCTACACCTTC. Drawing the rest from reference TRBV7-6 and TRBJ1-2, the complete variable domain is GAGVSQSPRYKVTKRGQDVALRCDPISGHVSLYWYRQALGQGPEFLTYFNYEAQQDKSGLPNDRFSAERPEGSISTLTIQRTEQRDSAMYRCASSLDQGANYGYTFGSGTRLTVV.